These T cell receptor beta chains were read from a single sample in a study of shared clonotypes between healthy human individuals. This table comes from immunoSEQ multiplex PCR, and its TCRdb copy is limited to in-frame clones, with some not included. The table has about 2.5 million clones, about nine tenths seen once. Sequenced sample: naive CD4+ T cells from PBMCs. These receptors were taken from a man aged 18 to 35 in good health. Some clones in this sample may be carry-over from other donors' samples. CDR3s leave out the opening cysteine and the closing phenylalanine or tryptophan.

j_gene: TRBJ1-3
v_gene: TRBV15
CDR3aa: ATSRGIDGSGNTIY

j_gene: TRBJ2-3
v_gene: TRBV2
CDR3aa: ASSDESTDTQY

j_gene: TRBJ2-2
v_gene: TRBV6-5
CDR3aa: ASSYQTGANTGELF

j_gene: TRBJ2-1
v_gene: TRBV4-3
CDR3aa: ASSPRTSSYNEQF

j_gene: TRBJ2-5
v_gene: TRBV18
CDR3aa: ASSPFTVQTSGETQY

j_gene: TRBJ1-1
v_gene: TRBV18
CDR3aa: ASSPSGGRTEAF

j_gene: TRBJ1-6
v_gene: TRBV4-1
CDR3aa: ASSVTANSPLH

j_gene: TRBJ2-2
v_gene: TRBV5-6
CDR3aa: ASSPRLAGVPGELF

j_gene: TRBJ2-1
v_gene: TRBV4-1
CDR3aa: ASSQAKIGSRPNNEQF

j_gene: TRBJ1-4
v_gene: TRBV28
CDR3aa: ASSSTGIDYEKLF

j_gene: TRBJ1-2
v_gene: TRBV19
CDR3aa: ASTPFGQGGYGYT

j_gene: TRBJ2-7
v_gene: TRBV7-8
CDR3aa: ASSSPPGQVSSYEQY

j_gene: TRBJ2-1
v_gene: TRBV29-1
CDR3aa: SANGGYARNEQF

j_gene: TRBJ2-7
v_gene: TRBV6-5
CDR3aa: ASSKTGFPYEQY

j_gene: TRBJ1-1
v_gene: TRBV4-2
CDR3aa: ASSQVGSFTMNTEAF

j_gene: TRBJ2-1
v_gene: TRBV7-9
CDR3aa: ASSLGAGLSYNEQF

j_gene: TRBJ2-7
v_gene: TRBV5-1
CDR3aa: ASSLGLAGGNEQY

j_gene: TRBJ2-1
v_gene: TRBV11-2
CDR3aa: ASSFSHEQF

j_gene: TRBJ1-3
v_gene: TRBV28
CDR3aa: ASSVGQGRGNTIY

j_gene: TRBJ2-3
v_gene: TRBV4-1
CDR3aa: ASSQLSASTDTQY

j_gene: TRBJ1-1
v_gene: TRBV18
CDR3aa: ASSLGQGGTEAF

j_gene: TRBJ1-2
v_gene: TRBV19
CDR3aa: ASSIDGTRGYT

j_gene: TRBJ2-1
v_gene: TRBV30
CDR3aa: AWSDGARNEQF

j_gene: TRBJ2-7
v_gene: TRBV5-1
CDR3aa: ASSLGVAGYYEQY

j_gene: TRBJ2-1
v_gene: TRBV5-1
CDR3aa: ASSLQHNEQF

j_gene: TRBJ2-7
v_gene: TRBV7-2
CDR3aa: ASSLDYRAEQY

j_gene: TRBJ1-1
v_gene: TRBV11-2
CDR3aa: ASSSLRGKNTEAF

j_gene: TRBJ1-2
v_gene: TRBV6-6
CDR3aa: ASSYGGYGYT

j_gene: TRBJ2-7
v_gene: TRBV6-1
CDR3aa: ASSEVFPTYEQY

j_gene: TRBJ1-5
v_gene: TRBV6-6
CDR3aa: ASSYGGSNQPQH

j_gene: TRBJ2-7
v_gene: TRBV2
CDR3aa: ASNPGLGVEQY

j_gene: TRBJ2-1
v_gene: TRBV21-1
CDR3aa: ASSKGGGRSSYNEQF

j_gene: TRBJ2-4
v_gene: TRBV13
CDR3aa: ASSSREGIQY

j_gene: TRBJ2-7
v_gene: TRBV7-2
CDR3aa: ASSLEAGAALEQY

j_gene: TRBJ2-7
v_gene: TRBV28
CDR3aa: ASSEKGTSVLQY

j_gene: TRBJ1-2
v_gene: TRBV6-6
CDR3aa: ASSEGGADYGYT

j_gene: TRBJ2-1
v_gene: TRBV29-1
CDR3aa: SVDGTSGGNEQF

j_gene: TRBJ2-5
v_gene: TRBV5-4
CDR3aa: ASSWGAGGKETQY

j_gene: TRBJ1-1
v_gene: TRBV5-1
CDR3aa: ASSLMDRDTEAF

j_gene: TRBJ2-5
v_gene: TRBV15
CDR3aa: ATSRDRGLETQY

j_gene: TRBJ2-7
v_gene: TRBV9
CDR3aa: ASSVAPLGRLSSYEQY

j_gene: TRBJ2-1
v_gene: TRBV10-2
CDR3aa: ASRRDSYNEQF

j_gene: -
v_gene: TRBV5-4
CDR3aa: ASNLVEGEQY

j_gene: TRBJ2-3
v_gene: TRBV5-1
CDR3aa: ASSLVGAGVAADTQY

j_gene: TRBJ1-1
v_gene: TRBV5-4
CDR3aa: ASSRQGAYTEAF

j_gene: TRBJ2-5
v_gene: TRBV30
CDR3aa: AWGTKGAETQY